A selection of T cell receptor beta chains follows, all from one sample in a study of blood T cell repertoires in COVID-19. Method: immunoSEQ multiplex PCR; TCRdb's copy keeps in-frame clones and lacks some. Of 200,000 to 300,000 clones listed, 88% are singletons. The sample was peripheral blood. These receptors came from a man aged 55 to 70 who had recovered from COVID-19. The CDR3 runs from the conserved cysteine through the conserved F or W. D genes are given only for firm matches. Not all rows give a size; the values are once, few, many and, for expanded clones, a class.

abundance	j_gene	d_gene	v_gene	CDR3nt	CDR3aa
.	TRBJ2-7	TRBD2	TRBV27	TGTGCCAGCTCCAGACTAGCGGGTACGTACGAGCAGTACTTC	CASSRLAGTYEQYF
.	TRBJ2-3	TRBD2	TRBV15	TGTGCCACCAGCAGAGCCAAGGGAGCCGGGGGGACGCAGTATTTT	CATSRAKGAGGTQYF
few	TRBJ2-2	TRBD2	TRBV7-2	TGTGCCAGCAGCCCCCGGGGGGGCCTTCCCACCGGGGAGCTGTTTTTT	CASSPRGGLPTGELFF
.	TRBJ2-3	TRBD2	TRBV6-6	TGTGCCAGCAGCTCTAGCGGGGGGCCTAGCCAGTATTTT	CASSSSGGPSQYF
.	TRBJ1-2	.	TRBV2	TGTGCCAGCAGTGAATGGGCGGGGGGCTACACCTTC	CASSEWAGGYTF
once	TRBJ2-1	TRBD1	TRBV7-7	TGTGCTAGCAGCTTAAAACAGGGGGTTGGTGAGCAGTTCTTC	CASSLKQGVGEQFF
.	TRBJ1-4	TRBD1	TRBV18	TGTGCCAGCTCAGGGACAGCAACTAATGAAAAACTGTTTTTT	CASSGTATNEKLFF
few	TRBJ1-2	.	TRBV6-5	TGTGCCAGCAGTTACGCAGGGCGGGGGACTTATGGCTACACCTTC	CASSYAGRGTYGYTF
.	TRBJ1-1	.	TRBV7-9	TGTGCCAGCAGCGCATGGGACTCACAGAACACTGAAGCTTTCTTT	CASSAWDSQNTEAFF
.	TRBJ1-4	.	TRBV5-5	TGTGCCAGCAGCTTCCGGACAACAACAACTAATGAAAAACTGTTTTTT	CASSFRTTTTNEKLFF
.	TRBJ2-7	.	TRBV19	TGTGCCAGTAGTATATTCCCTAGGTCCGAGCAGTACTTC	CASSIFPRSEQYF
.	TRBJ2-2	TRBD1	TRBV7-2	TGTGCCAGCAGCTTAGAGGGACAGATCACCGGGGAGCTGTTTTTT	CASSLEGQITGELFF
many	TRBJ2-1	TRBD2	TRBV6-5	TGTGCCAGCGTTCCGACTAGCGCTGACAATGAGCAGTTCTTC	CASVPTSADNEQFF
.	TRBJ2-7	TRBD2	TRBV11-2	TGTGCCAGCAGCTTAGGGCTGGGGGGGGACGAGCAGTACTTC	CASSLGLGGDEQYF
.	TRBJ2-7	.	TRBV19	TGTGCCAGTAGTATAGATCTCCAGCGGAGTCGGTACGAGCAGTACTTC	CASSIDLQRSRYEQYF
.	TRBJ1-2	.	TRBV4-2	TGTGCCAGCAGCCAAGATGAGGGTAACTATGGCTACACCTTC	CASSQDEGNYGYTF
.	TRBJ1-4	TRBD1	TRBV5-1	TGCGCCAGCAGCGTATACAGGGGGCAAAGCGAAAAACTGTTTTTT	CASSVYRGQSEKLFF
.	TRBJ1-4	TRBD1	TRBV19	TGTGCCAGTAGTGATAAGGACAGGGTTCAGGAAAAACTGTTTTTT	CASSDKDRVQEKLFF
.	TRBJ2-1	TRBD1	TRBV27	TGTGCCAGCAGTCCATGGACAGGGTCGAGCTCCTACAATGAGCAGTTCTTC	CASSPWTGSSSYNEQFF
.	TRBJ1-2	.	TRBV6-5	TGTGCCAGCAGTTCCGTTCCTAACTATGGCTACACCTTC	CASSSVPNYGYTF
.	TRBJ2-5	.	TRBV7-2	TGTGCCAGCAGCTTAGTAGGCGGGAACGTGCAAGAGACCCAGTACTTC	CASSLVGGNVQETQYF
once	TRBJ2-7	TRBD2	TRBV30	TGTGCTTGGCGCCGACTAGCGCATAGCTCCTACGAGCAGTACTTC	CAWRRLAHSSYEQYF
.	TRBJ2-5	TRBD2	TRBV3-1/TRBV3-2	TGTGCCAGCAGCCAAGCTAGCGGGCAACAAGAGACCCAGTACTTC	CASSQASGQQETQYF
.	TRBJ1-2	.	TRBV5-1	TGCGCCAGCAGCCTCGGGATCTATGGCTACACCTTC	CASSLGIYGYTF
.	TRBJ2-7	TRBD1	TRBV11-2	TGTGCCAGCACTCGGACAGGGATATACGAGCAGTACTTC	CASTRTGIYEQYF
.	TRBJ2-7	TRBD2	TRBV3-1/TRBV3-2	TGTGCCAGCAGCCCATCCCTACTAGCGGGGGGGCCCCACGAGCAGTACTTC	CASSPSLLAGGPHEQYF
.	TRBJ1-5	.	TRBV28	TGTGCCAGCAAGAGCCCGGCGGGTGGAGCTCAGCCCCAGCATTTT	CASKSPAGGAQPQHF
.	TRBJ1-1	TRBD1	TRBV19	TGTGCCAGTACCCCACACCGGGACAGGAACACTGAAGCTTTCTTT	CASTPHRDRNTEAFF
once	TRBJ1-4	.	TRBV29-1	TGCAGCGGTACAGGGTTAACTAATGAAAAACTGTTTTTT	CSGTGLTNEKLFF
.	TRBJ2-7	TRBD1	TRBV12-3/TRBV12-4	TGTGCCAGCGCAGGGGGAGTATCCTACGAGCAGTACTTC	CASAGGVSYEQYF
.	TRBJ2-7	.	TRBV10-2	TGCGCCAGCAGTGAGTCGAGTAGCTCCTACGAGCAGTACTTC	CASSESSSSYEQYF
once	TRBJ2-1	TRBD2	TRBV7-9	TGTGCCAGCAGCCCTAGCGGGGGGGTTTTGGATGAGCAGTTCTTC	CASSPSGGVLDEQFF
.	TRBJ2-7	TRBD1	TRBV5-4	TGTGCCAGCAGCCCTGATCCACCACAGGGGGCGAAAACCTACGAGCAGTACTTC	CASSPDPPQGAKTYEQYF
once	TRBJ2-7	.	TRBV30	TGTTCCGGGGGGGAGGGGACAGGGTACGAGCAGTACTTC	CSGGEGTGYEQYF
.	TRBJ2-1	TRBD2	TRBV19	TGTGCCAGTAGTATAGAGGGACTAGCTGAGCAGTTCTTC	CASSIEGLAEQFF
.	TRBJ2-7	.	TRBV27	TGTGCCAGTCAACGGACAGCACAAGCCTACGAGCAGTACTTC	CASQRTAQAYEQYF
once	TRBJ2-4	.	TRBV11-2	TGTGCCAGCAGCTCGACAACAGGAGCCAAAAACATTCAGTACTTC	CASSSTTGAKNIQYF
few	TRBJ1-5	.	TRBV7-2	TGTGCCAGCAGCTCAAAGGGTAGCCCCCCGGGGCAGCCCCAGCATTTT	CASSSKGSPPGQPQHF